The 23 T cell receptor beta chains in this list originate from one sample, sequenced in a study of response to subunit inactivated influenza vaccine. TCRdb passed the RT-PCR reads through MiXCR, listing each CDR3 protein once. The table lists some 150,000 distinct CDR3 sequences, roughly 12% of them singletons. This sample was shared with a second study, whose subject was T cells expressing NK-cell markers. From that report: Libraries used 5'RACE template switching adding universal primer site and UMIs.

Sample: CD8+ T cells sorted from PBMCs, taken about 13 days after vaccination. All receptors come from a man aged 50 or older who received an inactivated influenza vaccine.

This clonotype has more than one count but fewer than ten. The CDR3 nucleotides read TGTGCCAGCAGCTTAGATCCCGTCGACACCTACGAGCAGTACTTC. Protein product: CASSLDPVDTYEQYF. This chain joins TRBV7-6 and TRBJ2-7; no firm D call. V lost 1 base, J lost 2 bases, and 12 bases lay in between. The CDR3 spans 15 residues. Germline V gene data show CDR1 as SGHVS and CDR2 as FNYEAQ.

V gene TRBV3-1 combines with J gene TRBJ2-7; no clear D. The ends were cut back, 3 bases at V and 5 bases at J, with 8 bases in the middle. Germline-derived CDR1 and CDR2 are LGHDT and YNNKEL (reference sequence). The CDR3 consists of 12 residues. The CDR3 sequence is CASSQWVHEQYF. The CDR3 DNA reads as TGTGCCAGCAGCCAGTGGGTTCACGAGCAGTACTTC.

This clonotype was seen a few times. The chain employs TRBV5-1 and TRBJ2-3; D may be TRBD1 (6 bases). The germline CDR1 and CDR2 sequences are SGHRS and YFSETQ. Trimming removed 7 bases from V and 2 bases from J, with 20 bases in between. The CDR3 totals 16 residues. CDR3 loop: CASRGGGRLYTDTQYF. The CDR3 DNA reads TGCGCCAGCCGCGGTGGGGGCCGTCTGTACACAGATACGCAGTATTTT.

The chain employs TRBV9 and TRBJ2-7; D not resolved. This CDR3 is built from 15 residues. Looked up from germline, CDR1 is SGDLS and CDR2 is YYNGEE. V lost 0 bases, J lost 4 bases, and 14 bases lay in between. The CDR3 nucleotides are TGTGCCAGCAGCGTAGAGGGCACCACCGCTTACGAGCAGTACTTC. Its translation: CASSVEGTTAYEQYF.

This clonotype was seen more than once but under ten times. V usage is TRBV9 and J usage is TRBJ2-1, with 10 bases that match TRBD2. V lost 4 bases, J lost 2 bases, and 6 bases stayed unmatched. The CDR3 covers 16 residues. Germline values: CDR1 SGDLS, CDR2 YYNGEE. The CDR3 reads CASSPRLAGPYNEQFF. CDR3 DNA sequence: TGTGCCAGCAGCCCCCGACTAGCGGGCCCCTACAATGAGCAGTTCTTC.

In its sample, this clonotype was seen many times. This chain joins TRBV6-1 and TRBJ2-1; TRBD1 matches 10 bases. Germline trimming cut 6 bases from V and 7 bases from J; bases unmatched to any gene: 9. This CDR3 spans 15 amino acids. CDR1 is MNHNS and CDR2 is SASEGT in the germline V gene. The CDR3 loop is CASSGGQGRVNEQFF. CDR3 sequence (DNA): TGTGCCAGCAGCGGGGGACAGGGGCGGGTGAATGAGCAGTTCTTC.

This clonotype has a count of ten or more. The rearrangement uses TRBV29-1 and TRBJ1-1; D not resolved. This CDR3 comprises 12 residues. The V end was cut by 5 bases, the J end by 3 bases, with 10 bases between. Germline CDR1 is SQVTM and CDR2 is ANQGSEA. This CDR3 reads CSVPGDDTEAFF. The CDR3 region has the DNA TGCAGCGTTCCGGGAGACGACACTGAAGCTTTCTTT.

This clonotype was detected many times. This chain links TRBV12-3 or TRBV12-4 with TRBJ1-2; possible D gene TRBD1, 6 bases. With 4 bases removed from V and 4 bases from J, the gap between germline ends came to 10 bases. The CDR3 runs to 13 residues. The CDR3 DNA reads TGTGCCAGCAGTTACCCAGGGGTCTATGGCTACACCTTC. This codes for CASSYPGVYGYTF.

The chain uses TRBV5-1 and TRBJ2-1, with 16 bases lining up with TRBD2. The V gene end was trimmed by 0 bases and the J gene end by 0 bases; junction bases not matched to a gene: 9. The length of the CDR3 is 21 residues. CDR1 and CDR2 (germline): SGHRS, YFSETQ. The CDR3 sequence is CASSLEISGLAGGPSYNEQFF. CDR3 coding DNA: TGCGCCAGCAGCTTGGAAATATCGGGACTAGCGGGAGGGCCCTCCTACAATGAGCAGTTCTTC.

A few counts support this clonotype. The chain recombines TRBV20-1 with TRBJ2-3; perhaps TRBD2 as D (6 bases). CDR3 length equals 17 residues. Trimming removed 1 base at V and 2 bases at J, with 19 bases between. Germline V gene lookup returns CDR1 DFQATT and CDR2 SNEGSKA (reference sequence). This chain's CDR3 is CSARVISLGRYTDTQYF. Here the CDR3 DNA reads TGCAGTGCTAGAGTTATATCTTTAGGGAGGTACACAGATACGCAGTATTTT.

The V call is TRBV7-6, the J call TRBJ2-3; 16 nucleotides match TRBD2. After removal of 6 bases from V and 2 bases from J, the junction contained 8 bases not matched to a gene. The CDR3 sequence is 18 residues long. Germline V lookup: CDR1 SGHVS, CDR2 FNYEAQ. CDR3 nucleotides: TGTGCCAGCAGTTCGGGACTAGCGGGAGGGCCCGACACAGATACGCAGTATTTT. It translates to CASSSGLAGGPDTDTQYF.

The chain joins TRBV6-2 or TRBV6-3 to TRBJ2-1; D possibly corresponds to TRBD1 (6 bases). Germline V CDR1 and CDR2: MNHEY, SVGEGT. V was cut by 7 bases and J by 2 bases, with 15 bases left in between. The CDR3 is 15 amino acids. The CDR3 coding sequence is TGTGCCAGCATCCCCTGGGGGCCCCCCTACAATGAGCAGTTCTTC. Translation: CASIPWGPPYNEQFF.

The chain has TRBV6-5 and TRBJ1-2; D gene ambiguous. There are 14 residues in the CDR3. Trimming took off 0 bases at V and 4 bases at J, with 9 bases between the two ends. Germline CDR1 and CDR2: MNHEY and SVGAGI. CDR3 amino acids: CASSYSEVAYGYTF. As DNA, the CDR3 is TGTGCCAGCAGTTACTCAGAGGTTGCCTATGGCTACACCTTC.

In its sample, this clonotype was seen a few times. This chain links TRBV29-1 with TRBJ2-3; perhaps TRBD2 as D (6 bases). The CDR3 contains 13 residues. The germline gives CDR1 SQVTM, CDR2 ANQGSEA. Trimming took 6 bases from V and 3 from J, leaving 13 bases between them. CDR3 in DNA: TGCAGCGTCCTGGGGGACTCAACAGATACGCAGTATTTT. This encodes CSVLGDSTDTQYF.

The rearrangement links TRBV7-9 to TRBJ2-7; 8 nucleotides agree with TRBD2. J gave up 3 bases and V 5 bases, and 9 bases lay outside the gene matches. The CDR3 covers 15 residues. Germline CDR1 reads SEHNR; CDR2 reads FQNEAQ (reference sequence). DNA of the CDR3: TGTGCCAGCAGCCTAGTGGATAGCGGGGTCTACGAGCAGTACTTC. Its translation is CASSLVDSGVYEQYF.

This clonotype was seen repeatedly, ten times or more. The chain employs TRBV10-3 and TRBJ2-7; 9 nucleotides align to TRBD1. The CDR3 is made up of 15 amino acids. With 3 bases clipped from V and 2 bases from J, the junction kept 5 bases outside the gene matches. Germline V lookup: CDR1 ENHRY, CDR2 SYGVKD. The CDR3 sequence: CAISEGTGSPYEQYF. CDR3 DNA sequence: TGTGCCATCAGTGAAGGGACAGGGTCCCCCTACGAGCAGTACTTC.

CDR3: CASSQVHDTDTQYF. The CDR3 DNA reads as TGTGCCAGCAGCCAGGTACACGACACAGATACGCAGTATTTT. The chain recombines TRBV28 with TRBJ2-3; D is uncertain. The length of the CDR3 is 14 residues. Trimming shortened V by 6 bases and J by 2 bases, and 12 bases separated the two germline ends. Germline V lookup: CDR1 MDHEN, CDR2 SYDVKM.

The CDR3 bases are TGCAGCCCACGGGGCCCGGGGGAGCAGTACTTC. As protein: CSPRGPGEQYF. The genes are TRBV20-1 and TRBJ2-7; either TRBD1 or TRBD2 may fit D (5 bases each). CDR3 length: 11 residues. Germline V gives CDR1 DFQATT, CDR2 SNEGSKA (reference sequence).

The J gene is TRBJ2-4, the V gene TRBV20-1; D unresolved. Germline CDR1 DFQATT, CDR2 SNEGSKA (reference sequence). Trimming pared 0 bases from V and 9 bases from J, leaving 12 bases between. The CDR3 sequence is 13 residues long. The CDR3 is CSARDGATAIQYF. The DNA of the CDR3 is TGCAGTGCTAGAGATGGAGCGACGGCCATTCAGTACTTC.

This clonotype was found many times. The V gene is TRBV5-1, the J gene TRBJ1-2, with TRBD1 identical over 7 bases. Trimming at V came to 0 bases and at J to 8 bases, leaving 4 bases not matched to a gene. Germline lookup yields CDR1 SGHRS and CDR2 YFSETQ. The CDR3 extends over 13 amino acids. DNA of the CDR3: TGCGCCAGCAGCTTGGGACAGGGTGACGGCTACACCTTC. This gives the protein CASSLGQGDGYTF. Full variable domain (rest looked up from reference TRBV5-1 and TRBJ1-2): KAGVTQTPRYLIKTRGQQVTLSCSPISGHRSVSWYQQTPGQGLQFLFEYFSETQRNKGNFPGRFSGRQFSNSRSEMNVSTLELGDSALYLCASSLGQGDGYTFGSGTRLTVV.

The V call is TRBV20-1, the J call TRBJ1-1; D uncertain. CDR1 and CDR2 from the germline V gene are DFQATT and SNEGSKA (reference sequence). This CDR3 has 13 amino acids. The ends were cut back, 2 bases at V and 1 base at J, with 8 bases in the middle. The CDR3 sequence: CSARWQRNTEAFF. CDR3 DNA: TGCAGTGCTAGATGGCAACGGAACACTGAAGCTTTCTTT.

J is TRBJ2-7 and V is TRBV7-6; 7 bases map to TRBD2. Germline CDR1 reads SGHVS; CDR2 reads FNYEAQ. J was trimmed by 10 bases and V by 1 base; bases with no gene match: 4. The CDR3 is made up of 12 amino acids. CDR3 sequence (DNA): TGTGCCAGCAGCTTAGGGGGCGGGAGTCAGTACTTC. Amino acid sequence: CASSLGGGSQYF.

This clonotype came up a few times. The chain couples TRBV7-9 to TRBJ2-1, with a possible D match to TRBD1 (5 bases). The germline V gene has CDR1 SEHNR and CDR2 FQNEAQ (reference sequence). This CDR3 has 16 amino acids. With 4 bases removed from V and 0 bases from J, the gap between germline ends came to 13 bases. CDR3 in amino acids: CASSSPQVSSYNEQFF. CDR3 DNA sequence: TGTGCCAGCAGCTCCCCACAGGTTAGCTCCTACAATGAGCAGTTCTTC. Using reference TRBV7-9 and TRBJ2-1 for the parts outside the CDR3, the full variable domain is DTGVSQNPRHKITKRGQNVTFRCDPISEHNRLYWYRQTLGQGPEFLTYFQNEAQLEKSRLLSDRFSAERPKGSFSTLEIQRTEQGDSAMYLCASSSPQVSSYNEQFFGPGTRLTVL.